This T cell receptor beta chain was sequenced for a study of cytomegalovirus exposure and HLA in healthy donors. Study observations and caveats: Sequencing depth across donors, presence/absence analyses assumed, was roughly uniform. It has been reported that TCR beta sequences accurately predicted the HLA-A and HLA-B alleles of most subjects.

On this clone itself: As yet, its antigen is unknown.

The CDR3 consists of 13 residues. CDR1 and CDR2 from the germline V gene are MNHNS and SASEGT. Trimming took off 4 bases at V and 5 bases at J, with 11 bases between the two ends. PCR amplification relied on 60 Vbeta primers (plus 13 Jbeta primers). Clones were read by immunoSEQ multiplex PCR, and TCRdb kept only the in-frame ones, dropping some. The table includes 150,000 to 200,000 clones, more than 85% detected once. Donors were ostensibly healthy at sampling, although undocumented immune exposures were probable. This clonotype was sampled from a girl less than two years old in good health and CMV-seronegative. Sequencing used PBMCs. This sequence joins TRBV6-1 and TRBJ1-2; a weak D match, TRBD1 (6 bases). The CDR3 reads CASSAGVGYGYTF. The CDR3 DNA reads TGTGCCAGCAGTGCAGGGGTCGGTTATGGCTACACCTTC.